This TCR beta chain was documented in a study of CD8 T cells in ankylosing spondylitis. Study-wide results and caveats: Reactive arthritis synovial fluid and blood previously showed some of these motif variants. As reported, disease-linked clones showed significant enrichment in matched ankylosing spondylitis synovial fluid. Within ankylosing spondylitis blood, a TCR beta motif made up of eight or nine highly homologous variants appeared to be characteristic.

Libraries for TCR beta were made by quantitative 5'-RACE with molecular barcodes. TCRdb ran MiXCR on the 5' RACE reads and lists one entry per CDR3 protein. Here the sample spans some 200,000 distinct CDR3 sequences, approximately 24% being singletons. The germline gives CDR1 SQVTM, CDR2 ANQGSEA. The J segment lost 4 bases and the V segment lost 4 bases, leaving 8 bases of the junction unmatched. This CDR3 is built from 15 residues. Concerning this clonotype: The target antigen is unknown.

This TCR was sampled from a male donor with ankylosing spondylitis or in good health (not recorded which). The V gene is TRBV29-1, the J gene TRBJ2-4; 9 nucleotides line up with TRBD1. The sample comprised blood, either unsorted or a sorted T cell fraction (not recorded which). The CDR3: CSVALPGQGKNIQYF. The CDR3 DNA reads TGCAGCGTTGCCCTTCCGGGACAGGGTAAAAACATTCAGTACTTC.